The clone carrying this T cell receptor (beta chain) was detected ten times or more. What it recognizes is unknown. TCRdb fed the 5' RACE reads into MiXCR, producing one record per CDR3 protein. The sample has 200,000 or so distinct CDR3 sequences, 18% seen once. This sample stems from a study of T-cell memory formation after mild COVID-19. Whole-study findings and limits: The study found balanced CD4/CD8 in clones contracting day 15 to 85 and a CD4+ lean in later expanders. CD4+ clones that contracted lay mainly in CM and EM; CD8+ ones lay in EMRA.

With V trimmed by 6 bases and J by 8 bases, 18 bases remained unmatched. CDR3 length: 18 amino acids. CDR1 is DFQATT and CDR2 is SNEGSKA in the germline V gene (reference sequence). Sequenced material: PBMCs or a T cell subset sorted from them (not recorded which). The sequence derives from an adult woman who had mild COVID-19 (a few samples of this study predate the infection). Cell type and time point are not known. This chain joins TRBV20-1 and TRBJ2-1; 14 bases align to TRBD2. Here the CDR3 reads CSATQPGTSGGWSDEQFF. The CDR3 DNA reads TGCAGTGCCACCCAGCCCGGGACTAGCGGGGGCTGGTCGGATGAGCAGTTCTTC.